This is a list of T cell receptor beta chains from one sample in a study of cytomegalovirus exposure and HLA in healthy donors. The data were produced by immunoSEQ multiplex PCR, yet TCRdb's version contains in-frame clones alone and is incomplete. In the table there are around 200,000 clones, 84% of which are singletons. The sequenced sample was PBMCs. Source of these receptors: a woman under 30 in good health and CMV-seropositive. CDR3s include the opening cysteine and the closing phenylalanine or tryptophan. The D gene is left open where the match is weak. Size tells how often a clone was seen (once, few, many) or the class of an expanded clone, and some rows leave it out.

d_call,j_call,clone_size,v_call,cdr3_nt,cdr3_aa
TRBD1,TRBJ2-7,.,TRBV5-6,TGTGCCAGCAGCTTTCTGGGACAGGGGAGACACGAGCAGTACTTC,CASSFLGQGRHEQYF
.,TRBJ1-5,.,TRBV27,TGTGCCAGCAGTTCGCCAGGGGTTAATCAGCCCCAGCATTTT,CASSSPGVNQPQHF
.,TRBJ2-7,.,TRBV6-1,TGTGCCAGCAGTGATGGAGGGGGCAACGAGCAGTACTTC,CASSDGGGNEQYF
.,TRBJ2-5,.,TRBV5-4,TGTGCCAGCAGCGTTGGGGTCACAAGGGGTGAGACCCAGTACTTC,CASSVGVTRGETQYF
.,TRBJ1-1,once,TRBV7-2,TGTGCCAGCAGCTTACGGGCTTCCACACCAGGGGCTTTCTTT,CASSLRASTPGAFF
TRBD2,TRBJ2-7,.,TRBV7-3,TGTGCCAGCAGCTTAGGGCTAGCGGGGCTCTACGAGCAGTACTTC,CASSLGLAGLYEQYF
.,TRBJ2-1,.,TRBV11-2,TGTGCCAGCGCCCCTCTAGGAGGGTACAATGAGCAGTTCTTC,CASAPLGGYNEQFF
.,TRBJ2-1,.,TRBV15,TGTGCCACCAGCGACCTAGGGGTTACTCACAATGAGCAGTTCTTC,CATSDLGVTHNEQFF
.,TRBJ2-1,.,TRBV19,TGTGCCAGTGCTTCGTTAGCGTGGGAGCAGTTCTTC,CASASLAWEQFF
TRBD1,TRBJ1-5,.,TRBV6-1,TGTGCCAGCAGACCGACAGGGTTTAGCAATCAGCCCCAGCATTTT,CASRPTGFSNQPQHF
TRBD2,TRBJ2-7,.,TRBV5-8,TGTGCCAGCAGCGCCCGCGGAGCGGGGGAGCAGTACTTC,CASSARGAGEQYF
.,TRBJ2-7,.,TRBV11-2,TGTGCCAGCAGCTTATATAGCAGGGCTGGCGGCGAGCAGTACTTC,CASSLYSRAGGEQYF
.,TRBJ2-5,few,TRBV2,TGTGCCAGCAGAGGGGACTTCCAAGAGACCCAGTACTTC,CASRGDFQETQYF
TRBD1,TRBJ1-1,once,TRBV29-1,TGCAGCGTTTCAAGGGACAGGGAAGCTTTCTTT,CSVSRDREAFF
TRBD1,TRBJ2-5,.,TRBV4-1,TGCGCCAGCAGCCAAGAAGGGGACAGGGTAGAGACCCAGTACTTC,CASSQEGDRVETQYF
.,TRBJ1-1,.,TRBV18,TGTGCCAGCTCAACTAAAAATACAATGGCTTTCTTT,CASSTKNTMAFF
.,TRBJ2-4,.,TRBV27,TGTGCCAGCAGGGAAACCACTTCTAGATCTAACATTCAGTACTTC,CASRETTSRSNIQYF
.,TRBJ2-7,.,TRBV4-1,TGCGCCAGCAGCCAAGTCCCGGGAATCGACGAGCAGTACTTC,CASSQVPGIDEQYF
.,TRBJ2-4,.,TRBV11-2,TGTGCCAGCAGCCCCATATTCGGTGGAGACAAAAACATTCAGTACTTC,CASSPIFGGDKNIQYF
TRBD1,TRBJ2-1,.,TRBV10-1,TGCGCCAGCAGTGACAGGGGGCAAGGAGATGAGCAGTTCTTC,CASSDRGQGDEQFF
TRBD1,TRBJ1-2,.,TRBV2,TGTGCCAGCAGCGGTCTTGGGACAGAATATGGCTACACCTTC,CASSGLGTEYGYTF
TRBD2,TRBJ2-5,.,TRBV6-5,TGTGCCAGCAGCCGCAATCTAGCGGCGAAAGAGACCCAGTACTTC,CASSRNLAAKETQYF
TRBD1,TRBJ2-3,.,TRBV6-6,TGTGCCAGCAGTTATAGGGCAGGGGGCGCAGCGGATACGCAGTATTTT,CASSYRAGGAADTQYF
TRBD2,TRBJ2-7,.,TRBV7-2,TGTGCCAGCAGCTCTAGCGGGGGCGGCTTCTACGAGCAGTACTTC,CASSSSGGGFYEQYF
.,TRBJ1-2,.,TRBV7-8,TGTGCCAGCAGCTTAGCGGACTCCCCAATTGGCTACACCTTC,CASSLADSPIGYTF
TRBD1,TRBJ2-3,.,TRBV15,TGTGCCACCAGCAGAGCCCGAATTTCGGACAGGGGGACAGATACGCAGTATTTT,CATSRARISDRGTDTQYF